The 32 T cell receptor beta chains in this list originate from one sample, sequenced in a study of shared clonotypes between healthy human individuals. Here immunoSEQ multiplex PCR was the method, and the copy in TCRdb shows in-frame clones only, minus some. The sample lists 95,000 to 120,000 clones; approximately 70% were seen once. The source material was memory CD8+ T cells sorted from blood. This sample's subset: CD45RO+ cells pooled with CCR7-negative TemRA cells. These receptors were taken from a woman between 25 and 40 years old in good health.

This clone occurred once. The CDR3 sequence is CASSYYGSPWGYNEQFF. In nucleotides, the CDR3 is TGTGCCAGCAGCTATTACGGATCTCCCTGGGGTTACAATGAGCAGTTCTTC. This chain links TRBV7-9 with TRBJ2-1; D not certain. The V gene lost 4 bases and the J gene lost 4 bases, with 20 bases spanning the gap. From germline, CDR1 is SEHNR and CDR2 FQNEAQ (reference sequence). There are 17 residues in the CDR3.

This rearrangement joins TRBV27 to TRBJ2-7; 9 bases are a match to TRBD1. The germline V gene has CDR1 MNHEY and CDR2 SMNVEV (reference sequence). Germline trimming cut 1 base from V and 5 bases from J; bases unmatched to any gene: 3. The CDR3 has 14 residues. The CDR3 nucleotides are TGTGCCAGCAGTTTATTGGGACAGGGCCACGAGCAGTACTTC. This sequence encodes CASSLLGQGHEQYF.

This clone was seen ten or more times. This chain uses TRBV5-1 with TRBJ2-3; D ambiguous. Germline values: CDR1 SGHRS, CDR2 YFSETQ. The CDR3 covers 15 residues. Trimming stripped 5 bases from V and 1 base from J, with 14 bases between. The CDR3 DNA sequence: TGCGCCAGCAGTGGTGAGGTTCGGCGCACAGATACGCAGTATTTT. Translating it yields CASSGEVRRTDTQYF.

The chain has TRBV9 and TRBJ2-5, with D possibly being TRBD1 (6 bases). This CDR3 is built from 16 residues. Trimming removed 0 bases at V and 3 bases at J, with 15 bases between. Per germline, CDR1 SGDLS and CDR2 YYNGEE. CDR3 loop: CASSVGTAQGKETQYF. In DNA form, the CDR3 reads TGTGCCAGCAGCGTAGGGACAGCTCAGGGGAAAGAGACCCAGTACTTC.

The J gene is TRBJ1-4, the V gene TRBV7-9, with D hard to call. Deletions cut 5 bases from V and 5 bases from J, with 24 bases between. Germline V CDR1 and CDR2: SEHNR, FQNEAQ (reference sequence). The CDR3 has 18 amino acids. CDR3 loop: CASSPGIAGPLSNEKLFF. The DNA for the CDR3 is TGTGCCAGCAGCCCCGGGATTGCGGGCCCGTTATCAAATGAAAAACTGTTTTTT. The entire variable domain, with the rest obtained from reference TRBV7-9 and TRBJ1-4, is as follows: DTGVSQNPRHKITKRGQNVTFRCDPISEHNRLYWYRQTLGQGPEFLTYFQNEAQLEKSRLLSDRFSAERPKGSFSTLEIQRTEQGDSAMYLCASSPGIAGPLSNEKLFFGSGTQLSVL.

The chain joins TRBV29-1 to TRBJ1-2, with D possibly TRBD1 on 5 matching bases. This CDR3 spans 13 amino acids. Germline-derived CDR1 and CDR2 are SQVTM and ANQGSEA. Trimming took off 2 bases at V and 8 bases at J, with 15 bases between the two ends. CDR3 sequence: CSVETGLGSGYTF. The CDR3 region has the DNA TGCAGCGTTGAAACAGGCTTAGGTTCCGGCTACACCTTC. The whole variable domain, remainder taken from reference TRBV29-1 and TRBJ1-2, is SAVISQKPSRDICQRGTSLTIQCQVDSQVTMMFWYRQQPGQSLTLIATANQGSEATYESGFVIDKFPISRPNLTFSTLTVSNMSPEDSSIYLCSVETGLGSGYTFGSGTRLTVV.

The CDR3 region is CASSLGVAELSYEQYF. For the CDR3, the DNA is TGTGCCAGCAGCTTGGGCGTAGCGGAGCTAAGCTACGAGCAGTACTTC. This sequence joins TRBV5-6 and TRBJ2-7; possibly TRBD2 for D (6 bases). CDR1 and CDR2 from the germline V gene are SGHDT and YYEEEE. The CDR3 is made up of 16 amino acids. Trimming cost V 0 bases and J 3 bases, with 16 bases left between them.

The chain has TRBV13 and TRBJ1-2; D is possibly TRBD1 (6 bases). V was cut by 5 bases and J by 2 bases, with 12 bases left in between. The CDR3 sequence is 14 residues long. The germline V gene has CDR1 PRHDT and CDR2 FYEKMQ (reference sequence). The CDR3 nucleotides read TGTGCCAGCAGCCCCGCGGACAGCAACTATGGCTACACCTTC. Residues: CASSPADSNYGYTF.

The sample holds many counts of this clone. The rearrangement uses TRBV7-9 and TRBJ2-2; TRBD2 aligns across 9 bases. Germline-derived CDR1 and CDR2 are SEHNR and FQNEAQ (reference sequence). Germline trimming cut 2 bases from V and 0 bases from J; bases unmatched to any gene: 1. The CDR3 is made up of 16 amino acids. The DNA of the CDR3 is TGTGCCAGCAGCTTATTAGCGGGGGCGAACACCGGGGAGCTGTTTTTT. Translating it yields CASSLLAGANTGELFF.

CDR3 loop: CASSSRGGGSTDTQYF. The CDR3 region has the DNA TGTGCCAGCAGTTCGAGGGGCGGGGGGAGCACAGATACGCAGTATTTT. This chain connects TRBV28 to TRBJ2-3, with TRBD2 matching 8 bases. This CDR3 is built from 16 residues. Unmatched junction bases numbered 6, after V lost 4 bases and J lost 0 bases. The germline V gene has CDR1 MDHEN and CDR2 SYDVKM.

CDR3 in amino acids: CASSFSSGRETQYF. In nucleotides, the CDR3 is TGTGCCAGCAGCTTTTCTAGCGGGAGAGAGACCCAGTACTTC. V gene TRBV7-9 combines with J gene TRBJ2-5; 10 nucleotides align to TRBD2. With V trimmed by 3 bases and J by 4 bases, 2 bases remained unmatched. The CDR3 has 14 residues. CDR1 and CDR2 from the germline V gene are SEHNR and FQNEAQ (reference sequence).

This clone was counted once. It is likely a read error: a sequence one base away is far more abundant. This CDR3 is also generated by other DNA sequences in the sample. CDR3 DNA sequence: TGTGCCAGCAGGGGAACAGGGGGCAACACCGGGGAGCTGTTTTTT. Its protein product is CASRGTGGNTGELFF. The chain recombines TRBV2 with TRBJ2-2, with 9 bases lining up with TRBD1. The CDR3 length is 15 residues. V trimming: 6 bases; J trimming: 2 bases; junction bases outside the gene matches: 4. Per the germline V gene, CDR1 is SNHLY and CDR2 is FYNNEI.

Ten or more counts support this clone. This sequence joins TRBV15 and TRBJ2-2, with 9 bases lining up with TRBD1. This CDR3 region has 15 residues. Per germline, CDR1 LNHNV and CDR2 YYDKDF (reference sequence). J was trimmed by 4 bases and V by 4 bases; bases with no gene match: 4. The CDR3 DNA follows: TGTGCCACCAGCACCGGACAGGGGTCCACCGGGGAGCTGTTTTTT. Protein: CATSTGQGSTGELFF.

This clone was recorded a few times. This rearrangement joins TRBV28 to TRBJ2-5; D is perhaps TRBD2 (6 bases). CDR1 is MDHEN and CDR2 is SYDVKM in the germline V gene. The V end was cut by 2 bases, the J end by 2 bases, with 15 bases between. CDR3 size: 16 residues. CDR3 coding DNA: TGTGCCAGCAGTTTACGATTAGCGGAGGGGCAAGAGACCCAGTACTTC. It translates to CASSLRLAEGQETQYF.

The V gene is TRBV4-2, the J gene TRBJ2-7, with 10 bases lining up with TRBD2. Germline values: CDR1 LGHNA, CDR2 YNFKEQ. The CDR3 contains 18 residues. V was pared by 1 base and J by 4 bases, with 13 bases of the junction left unmatched. CDR3 in amino acids: CASSQGASGRSLGYEQYF. The CDR3, as DNA: TGTGCCAGCAGCCAAGGGGCTAGCGGGAGATCTCTGGGGTACGAGCAGTACTTC.

The genes are TRBV5-1 and TRBJ1-2, with 7 bases identical to TRBD1. Germline-derived CDR1 and CDR2 are SGHRS and YFSETQ. Trimming took 3 bases from V and 7 from J; bases not matched to a gene: 6. The CDR3 has 13 amino acids. The CDR3, as DNA: TGCGCCAGCAGCTACCAGGGGGATCCTGGCTACACCTTC. Translation: CASSYQGDPGYTF.

This clone came up once. The chain carries TRBV14 and TRBJ2-7; D may match TRBD1 or TRBD2 (5 bases each). The CDR3 loop spans 16 amino acids. The germline V gene has CDR1 SGHDN and CDR2 FVKESK. V gave up 2 bases and J gave up 4 bases, with 18 bases separating them. The CDR3 DNA reads TGTGCCAGCAGCCAACTGCAAACCGGGACCTCGTACGAGCAGTACTTC. Translating it yields CASSQLQTGTSYEQYF.

The rearrangement links TRBV29-1 to TRBJ2-7; D tentatively reads TRBD1 or TRBD2 (5 bases each). Trimming removed 1 base at V and 4 bases at J, with 20 bases between. The CDR3 sequence is 16 residues long. Germline V CDR1 and CDR2: SQVTM, ANQGSEA. The CDR3 here is CSVEVAIGGESYEQYF. Written as DNA, the CDR3 is TGCAGCGTTGAAGTCGCCATTGGGGGAGAGAGTTACGAGCAGTACTTC.

This clone was observed many times. V is TRBV25-1 and J is TRBJ2-7; 7 positions match TRBD2. This CDR3 region has 13 residues. V was clipped by 3 bases and J by 4 bases; unmatched bases: 3. From germline, CDR1 is MGHDK and CDR2 SYGVNS. CDR3 nucleotide sequence: TGTGCCAGCAGTGACAGGGAGGGGTACGAGCAGTACTTC. This encodes CASSDREGYEQYF.

V and J are TRBV30 and TRBJ2-1, with D perhaps matching TRBD2 (6 bases). From germline, CDR1 is GTSNPN and CDR2 SVGIG (reference sequence). The CDR3 extends over 13 amino acids. The V gene lost 6 bases and the J gene lost 5 bases, with 14 bases spanning the gap. DNA of the CDR3: TGTGCCTGCTGCGGGAATGGTGACAATGAGCAGTTCTTC. Amino acid sequence: CACCGNGDNEQFF.

This chain links TRBV4-1 with TRBJ2-5; 9 nucleotides match TRBD1. The length of the CDR3 is 16 residues. Germline V gene lookup returns CDR1 MGHRA and CDR2 YSYEKL. V shed 4 bases, J shed 5 bases, and the junction held 11 bases outside the gene matches. The CDR3, as DNA: TGCGCCAGCAGCCCGGGACAGGGTACGTCGTTCGAGACCCAGTACTTC. Its translation is CASSPGQGTSFETQYF.

This clone was recorded only once. The chain combines TRBV28 with TRBJ1-3; D unresolved. Germline CDR1 reads MDHEN; CDR2 reads SYDVKM. The CDR3 runs 14 residues. The V end lost 5 bases, the J end lost 4 bases, and 12 bases lay between the germline ends. CDR3: CASSPSPAGNTIYF. The CDR3 DNA sequence: TGTGCCAGCAGTCCCTCCCCCGCGGGAAACACCATATATTTT.

This clone has a count of ten or more. V is TRBV6-4 and J is TRBJ2-2; D may be TRBD2 (6 bases). The CDR3 runs to 14 residues. Germline CDR1 and CDR2: MRHNA and SNTAGT. V was clipped by 5 bases and J by 7 bases, with 14 bases between them. The CDR3 spells CASSRASENGELFF. As DNA, the CDR3 is TGTGCCAGCAGTCGGGCTAGCGAAAACGGGGAGCTGTTTTTT.

The genes are TRBV5-4 and TRBJ2-5; 14 positions match TRBD2. The CDR3 covers 15 residues. The V and J ends lost 4 bases and 11 bases, in that order; junction bases with no gene match: 10. CDR1 is SGHNT, CDR2 YYREEE, per germline (reference sequence). The CDR3: CASSRLAGGPGEQYF. CDR3 coding DNA: TGTGCCAGCAGCCGACTAGCGGGAGGGCCGGGGGAGCAGTACTTC. Full variable domain (outside the CDR3, taken from reference TRBV5-4 and TRBJ2-5): ETGVTQSPTHLIKTRGQQVTLRCSSQSGHNTVSWYQQALGQGPQFIFQYYREEENGRGNFPPRFSGLQFPNYSSELNVNALELDDSALYLCASSRLAGGPGEQYFGPGTRLLVL.

This rearrangement joins TRBV7-2 to TRBJ2-7; the match to TRBD2 covers 9 bases. The CDR3 sequence is 18 residues long. CDR1 and CDR2 (germline): SGHTA, FQGNSA. V dropped 3 bases and J dropped 0; count of bases not matched to a gene: 12. CDR3 nucleotides: TGTGCCAGCAGCTTGTCACCCTTGCTAGCGGGAATCTCCTACGAGCAGTACTTC. This gives the protein CASSLSPLLAGISYEQYF.

The chain links TRBV6-6 to TRBJ2-7; 10 nucleotides match TRBD2. The CDR3 consists of 14 residues. Germline V gives CDR1 MNHNY, CDR2 SVGAGI (reference sequence). V shed 6 bases and J 4 bases; nucleotides not matched to a gene: 6. The CDR3 DNA is TGTGCCAGCAGCTCGGTAGCGGGAGGTTACGAGCAGTACTTC. Translating gives CASSSVAGGYEQYF.

CDR3 region: CASSPSSAYEQYF. The CDR3 DNA reads as TGTGCCAGCTCCCCCTCGAGCGCGTACGAGCAGTACTTC. This chain uses TRBV18 with TRBJ2-7; the D is unclear. The CDR3 runs 13 residues. Germline V gene lookup returns CDR1 KGHSH and CDR2 LQKENI. V lost 6 bases to trimming and J lost 4 bases, with 13 bases between them. Complete variable domain (other parts from reference TRBV18 and TRBJ2-7): NAGVMQNPRHLVRRRGQEARLRCSPMKGHSHVYWYRQLPEEGLKFMVYLQKENIIDESGMPKERFSAEFPKEGPSILRIQQVVRGDSAAYFCASSPSSAYEQYFGPGTRLTVT.

V usage is TRBV18 and J usage is TRBJ1-1, with no clear D. In germline, CDR1 is KGHSH, CDR2 LQKENI. The germline V and J ends were trimmed by 3 bases and 2 bases, with 16 bases remaining between them. This CDR3 has 16 amino acids. The CDR3 DNA follows: TGTGCCAGCTCACCCTCCAATTATGTGGGAAACACTGAAGCTTTCTTT. The encoded protein is CASSPSNYVGNTEAFF.

The chain has TRBV4-1 and TRBJ2-2; D remains unclear. Between the trimmed V and J ends, which lost 1 base and 3 bases, there was a span of 9 bases. Germline CDR1 reads MGHRA; CDR2 reads YSYEKL. CDR3 length: 15 residues. The CDR3 is CASSQGLTHTGELFF. The CDR3 bases are TGCGCCAGCAGCCAAGGTCTTACCCACACCGGGGAGCTGTTTTTT.

The chain recombines TRBV28 with TRBJ2-3, with TRBD2 matching 9 bases. The CDR3 runs 17 residues. V shed 4 bases, J shed 7 bases, and the junction held 15 bases outside the gene matches. Germline CDR1 is MDHEN and CDR2 is SYDVKM. DNA for the CDR3: TGTGCCAGCAGTTATCTTAGGCTAGCGGGAAAATTGAATACGCAGTATTTT. Translated, it gives CASSYLRLAGKLNTQYF.

This clone showed up just a few times. The chain carries TRBV5-1 and TRBJ2-7; tentative D call: TRBD1 (6 bases). The CDR3 is 11 amino acids. Germline values: CDR1 SGHRS, CDR2 YFSETQ. Trimming took 6 bases from V and 5 from J, leaving 9 bases between them. The CDR3 spells CASNQGHEQYF. CDR3 nucleotide sequence: TGCGCCAGCAATCAGGGGCACGAGCAGTACTTC.

In nucleotides, the CDR3 is TGTGCCAGTAGTATTGGGGACAGAGGTACCGGGGAGCTGTTTTTT. It codes for CASSIGDRGTGELFF. V and J are TRBV19 and TRBJ2-2; 7 bases are shared with TRBD1. CDR3 size: 15 residues. The V segment lost 3 bases and the J segment 5 bases; nucleotides outside the gene matches: 6. The germline V gene has CDR1 LNHDA and CDR2 SQIVND (reference sequence).